These 27 T cell receptor beta chains share one sample of origin, sequenced in a study of T-cell reconstitution after alpha-beta-depleted transplantation in children. Researchers prepared the TCRbeta library using unique molecular identifiers, the study reports. TCRdb ran MiXCR on the PCR reads and lists one entry per CDR3 protein. The data show around 490,000 distinct CDR3 sequences, around 10% seen once. This sample comprised PBMCs, mostly from graft donor cells, obtained 180 days after TCRalphabeta/CD19-depleted stem cell transplant. All receptors come from a female patient aged 2-10 years who had a stem cell transplant for aplastic anemia, so the T cells may come from the graft donor.

The sample holds a few counts of this clonotype. This chain joins TRBV18 and TRBJ2-1, with D tentatively TRBD1 (5 bases). Trimming took off 5 bases at V and 0 bases at J, with 11 bases between the two ends. The V gene's germline CDR1 is KGHSH and CDR2 LQKENI. The CDR3 runs 15 residues. This CDR3 reads CASSKYRSSYNEQFF. CDR3 bases: TGTGCCAGCTCAAAGTACAGGAGCTCCTACAATGAGCAGTTCTTC.

The DNA for the CDR3 is TGCGCCAGCAGCTTGGCCGGGGAGGGCGGTCAGCCCCAGCATTTT. This translates into CASSLAGEGGQPQHF. The V call is TRBV5-1, the J call TRBJ1-5; D unclear. The CDR3 covers 15 residues. V shed 0 bases and J shed 6 bases, with 13 bases lying between them. Germline lookup yields CDR1 SGHRS and CDR2 YFSETQ.

The CDR3 region is CASSLSRGGFSEQYF. CDR3 DNA: TGTGCCAGCAGTTTATCGAGGGGAGGGTTCAGCGAGCAGTACTTC. The chain joins TRBV27 to TRBJ2-7; 7 bases agree with TRBD2. The CDR3 has 15 residues. Germline assignment: CDR1 MNHEY and CDR2 SMNVEV (reference sequence). V was clipped by 0 bases and J by 6 bases; unmatched bases: 8.

The chain joins TRBV28 to TRBJ2-7; 9 bases fit TRBD1. V shed 7 bases, J shed 2 bases, and the junction held 6 bases outside the gene matches. Per germline, CDR1 MDHEN and CDR2 SYDVKM. The length of the CDR3 is 14 residues. CDR3: CASTPGTGTYEQYV. CDR3 coding DNA: TGTGCCAGCACCCCCGGGACAGGGACCTACGAGCAGTACGTC.

This clonotype was found a few times. J is TRBJ2-7 and V is TRBV29-1, with TRBD2 matching 8 bases. CDR1 and CDR2 (germline): SQVTM, ANQGSEA. V was clipped by 3 bases and J by 0 bases; unmatched bases: 7. The CDR3 has 15 amino acids. The CDR3 DNA is TGCAGCGTTGACGGGGGCCTAGCGGGCTCCTACGAGCAGTACGTC. Protein product: CSVDGGLAGSYEQYV.

This clonotype was detected ten times or more. The V and J genes are TRBV6-5 and TRBJ2-1; D call uncertain. The CDR3 extends over 13 amino acids. V was shortened by 6 bases and J by 5 bases, with 11 bases between the two germline ends. Looked up from germline, CDR1 is MNHEY and CDR2 is SVGAGI. The CDR3: CASRASGNNEQFF. The CDR3 DNA reads as TGTGCCAGCAGGGCGTCTGGAAACAATGAGCAGTTCTTC.

V gene TRBV20-1 combines with J gene TRBJ2-1; 8 bases match TRBD2. CDR3 size: 15 residues. CDR1 DFQATT and CDR2 SNEGSKA come from the germline V gene (reference sequence). V was clipped by 6 bases and J by 4 bases; unmatched bases: 11. Here the CDR3 reads CSAPKGLGYYNEQFF. CDR3 bases: TGCAGTGCCCCGAAGGGACTAGGCTATTACAATGAGCAGTTCTTC.

The V gene is TRBV7-7, the J gene TRBJ2-7; 11 bases map to TRBD2. The CDR3 is 18 residues long. Per the germline V gene, CDR1 is SSHAT and CDR2 is FNYEAQ (reference sequence). The V and J ends lost 8 bases and 1 base, in that order; junction bases with no gene match: 16. DNA of the CDR3: TGTGCCAGCGTCTCAAAAGTAGCGGGAGGGCCCGGGTCCTACGAGCAGTACGTC. Amino acids: CASVSKVAGGPGSYEQYV.

J is TRBJ2-5 and V is TRBV18; D perhaps matches TRBD2 (6 bases). V dropped 4 bases and J dropped 4 bases, with 13 bases sitting between them. The CDR3 has 14 residues. CDR1 and CDR2 from the germline V gene are KGHSH and LQKENI. The CDR3 DNA reads TGTGCCAGCTCACTTCAATGGGGAGGAGAGACCCAGTACTTC. Protein product: CASSLQWGGETQYF.

The chain is built from TRBV25-1 and TRBJ2-1, with TRBD2 matching over 8 bases. Germline V CDR1 and CDR2: MGHDK, SYGVNS. The length of the CDR3 is 14 residues. V dropped 8 bases and J dropped 2; count of bases not matched to a gene: 5. The CDR3 DNA reads TGTGCCAGCCAGCCCGGGGGGGCCTACAATGAGCAGTTCTTC. This encodes CASQPGGAYNEQFF.

This clonotype came up a few times. The chain uses TRBV25-1 and TRBJ2-7; the D is unclear. Trimming took off 6 bases at V and 3 bases at J, with 6 bases between the two ends. The germline CDR1 and CDR2 sequences are MGHDK and SYGVNS. The CDR3 contains 11 residues. The CDR3 protein is CASRMSYEQYF. The CDR3 DNA reads TGTGCCAGCAGGATGAGCTACGAGCAGTACTTC.

This clonotype was detected ten times or more. This chain uses TRBV29-1 with TRBJ2-2, with 10 bases identical to TRBD2. Germline CDR1 is SQVTM and CDR2 is ANQGSEA. V lost 6 bases and J lost 1; bases outside the gene matches: 2. The CDR3 contains 14 residues. The CDR3 spells CSVLAGVNTGELFF. CDR3 nucleotides: TGCAGCGTGCTAGCGGGGGTGAACACCGGGGAGCTGTTTTTT.

The J gene is TRBJ2-1, the V gene TRBV5-1; 9 nucleotides line up with TRBD2. The V gene end was trimmed by 4 bases and the J gene end by 9 bases; junction bases not matched to a gene: 11. Germline V gene sequence: CDR1 SGHRS, CDR2 YFSETQ. There are 15 residues in the CDR3. CDR3 region: CASSVSGRGLGEQFF. The CDR3 bases are TGCGCCAGCAGCGTTAGCGGGAGAGGGCTGGGTGAGCAGTTCTTC.

This clonotype came up many times. V and J are TRBV29-1 and TRBJ2-7; either TRBD1 or TRBD2 may fit D (5 bases each). The CDR3 runs to 11 residues. The ends were cut back, 7 bases at V and 4 bases at J, with 11 bases in the middle. Per germline, CDR1 SQVTM and CDR2 ANQGSEA. CDR3 nucleotides: TGCAGCGCCGGGACCCCTTACGAGCAGTACGTC. It specifies CSAGTPYEQYV.

V usage is TRBV5-1 and J usage is TRBJ2-3; a weak D match, TRBD2 (5 bases). Germline values: CDR1 SGHRS, CDR2 YFSETQ. V was clipped by 3 bases and J by 3 bases, with 20 bases between them. The CDR3 sequence is 17 residues long. The CDR3 bases are TGCGCCAGCAGCTCGAGCCGGGAATTAGTAATTACAGATACGCAGTATTTT. Residues: CASSSSRELVITDTQYF.

This clonotype was counted a few times. The V call is TRBV29-1, the J call TRBJ1-2; maybe TRBD1 (6 bases). V lost 1 base and J 5 bases, leaving 11 bases between the germline ends. This CDR3 is 13 amino acids long. Per the germline V gene, CDR1 is SQVTM and CDR2 is ANQGSEA. Written as DNA, the CDR3 is TGCAGCGTTGAAGGACAGGCGATTTATGGCTACACCTTC. It is translated as CSVEGQAIYGYTF. Supplemented by reference TRBV29-1 and TRBJ1-2, the full variable domain reads SAVISQKPSRDICQRGTSLTIQCQVDSQVTMMFWYRQQPGQSLTLIATANQGSEATYESGFVIDKFPISRPNLTFSTLTVSNMSPEDSSIYLCSVEGQAIYGYTFGSGTRLTVV.

V gene TRBV20-1 combines with J gene TRBJ2-7, with 8 bases identical to TRBD1. This CDR3 comprises 12 residues. In germline, CDR1 is DFQATT, CDR2 SNEGSKA (reference sequence). V lost 3 bases and J lost 7; bases outside the gene matches: 5. CDR3 nucleotide sequence: TGCAGTGCTAGCGACAGGGGAAGTGAGCAGTACGTC. This encodes CSASDRGSEQYV.

The chain recombines TRBV6-2 or TRBV6-3 with TRBJ2-1, with D perhaps TRBD1 (5 bases). The CDR3 loop spans 14 amino acids. Trimming stripped 0 bases from V and 5 bases from J, with 8 bases between. Per the germline V gene, CDR1 is MNHEY and CDR2 is SVGEGT. In nucleotides, the CDR3 is TGTGCCAGCAGTTACTCCAGGGTCAACAATGAGCAGTTCTTC. Translation gives CASSYSRVNNEQFF.

The rearrangement links TRBV10-3 to TRBJ2-5; D is perhaps TRBD2 (6 bases). The CDR3 runs to 18 residues. Trimming removed 2 bases at V and 1 base at J, with 20 bases between. Germline CDR1 reads ENHRY; CDR2 reads SYGVKD. CDR3 DNA sequence: TGTGCCATCAGTGAGCCACTGACGGGACGGACTACCCAAGAGACCCAGTACTTC. Translated: CAISEPLTGRTTQETQYF.

At least ten counts were recorded for this clonotype. The V call is TRBV7-7, the J call TRBJ2-4; D is undetermined. Per the germline V gene, CDR1 is SSHAT and CDR2 is FNYEAQ (reference sequence). This CDR3 is built from 14 residues. The V end lost 1 base, the J end lost 8 bases, and 12 bases lay between the germline ends. The CDR3 nucleotides read TGTGCCAGCAGCTTAGGTGGGCCTGGGGACATTCAGTACTTC. It is translated as CASSLGGPGDIQYF. Drawing the rest from reference TRBV7-7 and TRBJ2-4, the complete variable domain is GAGVSQSPRYKVTKRGQDVTLRCDPISSHATLYWYQQALGQGPEFLTYFNYEAQPDKSGLPSDRFSAERPEGSISTLTIQRTEQRDSAMYRCASSLGGPGDIQYFGAGTRLSVL.

The chain uses TRBV20-1 and TRBJ2-1; 7 bases are a match to TRBD2. The CDR3 length is 15 residues. V gave up 6 bases and J gave up 0 bases; unmatched junction bases: 8. The germline CDR1 and CDR2 sequences are DFQATT and SNEGSKA (reference sequence). DNA for the CDR3: TGCAGTGCCGCAGGAGCTAGCGGCTCCTACAATGAGCAGTTCTTC. Translated: CSAAGASGSYNEQFF.

The J gene is TRBJ2-3, the V gene TRBV28; TRBD2 might be the D (5 bases). The CDR3 length is 14 residues. Germline V gene sequence: CDR1 MDHEN, CDR2 SYDVKM. The V gene lost 4 bases and the J gene lost 5 bases, with 13 bases spanning the gap. DNA of the CDR3: TGTGCCAGCAGTTCGGAAGGTGAGGGAGATACGCAGTATTTT. Its protein is CASSSEGEGDTQYF.

The rearrangement joins TRBV4-2 to TRBJ2-5; TRBD1 or TRBD2 may be the D gene (5 bases each). The germline V and J ends were trimmed by 3 bases and 1 base, with 12 bases remaining between them. In germline, CDR1 is LGHNA, CDR2 YNFKEQ. The CDR3 totals 15 residues. CDR3 nucleotide sequence: TGTGCCAGCAGCCAGGGGACCAATTCCCAAGAGACCCAGTACTTC. Amino acid sequence: CASSQGTNSQETQYF.

This clonotype occurred once. Germline is not matched at one junction end, which may reflect a read error. V usage is TRBV7-2 and J usage is TRBJ1-1; 7 nucleotides align to TRBD1. Germline CDR1 SGHTA, CDR2 FQGNSA. This CDR3 is 13 amino acids long. Here the CDR3 DNA reads TGTGCCATCAGCGGGGACAGGAACACTGAAGCTTTCTTT. Protein: CAISGDRNTEAFF.

This clonotype was counted only a few times. This rearrangement joins TRBV24-1 to TRBJ2-3; a possible D gene is TRBD1 (11 bases). This CDR3 is 20 amino acids long. Trimming pared 7 bases from V and 6 bases from J, leaving 34 bases between. Germline-derived CDR1 and CDR2 are KGHDR and SFDVKD. The CDR3 DNA reads TGTGCCACCAGGGTAGGGACAGGGGGTACTTCTAGCGGGAGTCTGGATACGCAGTATTTT. Amino acids: CATRVGTGGTSSGSLDTQYF.

This clonotype appeared many times. The chain carries TRBV4-3 and TRBJ2-5; 13 bases are shared with TRBD2. CDR3 length equals 15 residues. V lost 5 bases, J lost 3 bases, and 3 bases stayed unmatched. Looked up from germline, CDR1 is LGHNA and CDR2 is YSLEER. Written as DNA, the CDR3 is TGCGCCAGCAGCACAGGACTAGCGGGAGAAGAGACCCAGTACTTC. It codes for CASSTGLAGEETQYF.

The CDR3, as DNA: TGTGCCAGCAGTGATTCGGGGCCTAAGCAGTACGTC. This codes for CASSDSGPKQYV. The chain links TRBV6-1 to TRBJ2-7; possibly TRBD1 or TRBD2 for D (5 bases each). The CDR3 length is 12 residues. Germline CDR1 and CDR2: MNHNS and SASEGT. The V end lost 3 bases, the J end lost 8 bases, and 11 bases lay between the germline ends.